A selection of T cell receptor beta chains follows, all from one sample in a study of identifying expanded T cells in peripheral blood. TCRdb's copy holds only in-frame clones and misses some; the assay was immunoSEQ multiplex PCR. In the table there are 97,000 or so clones, 70% to 90% of which are singletons. The sequenced sample was blood. Receptor source: a person aged 18 to 70 in good health. Both conserved end residues are part of each CDR3. The D gene is left open where the match is weak. Where a row states a size, it is once, few, many or the class of an expanded clone; other rows omit it.

V gene: TRBV10-1
clone size: once
J gene: TRBJ2-7
CDR3 length: 14
D gene: TRBD1
CDR3 DNA: TGCGCCAGCAGAGGGGGCCAGGGGGCTTACGAGCAGTACTTC
CDR3 protein: CASRGGQGAYEQYF

V gene: TRBV19
clone size: .
J gene: TRBJ1-5
CDR3 length: 13
D gene: .
CDR3 DNA: TGTGCCAGTAGTCCCACCTTGGGGCAGCCCCAGCATTTT
CDR3 protein: CASSPTLGQPQHF

V gene: TRBV7-2
clone size: .
J gene: TRBJ1-6
CDR3 length: 13
D gene: .
CDR3 DNA: TGTGCCAGCTCGGTTGACACCTATTCACCCCTCCACTTT
CDR3 protein: CASSVDTYSPLHF

V gene: TRBV29-1
clone size: .
J gene: TRBJ2-7
CDR3 length: 13
D gene: .
CDR3 DNA: TGCAGCGTTGGCGTTCAGGCTGTGGGGGAGCAGTACTTC
CDR3 protein: CSVGVQAVGEQYF

V gene: TRBV7-9
clone size: few
J gene: TRBJ2-7
CDR3 length: 16
D gene: .
CDR3 DNA: TGTGCCAGCAGCTCTTCGGACAGCGCCGCGTCCTACGAGCAGTACTTC
CDR3 protein: CASSSSDSAASYEQYF

V gene: TRBV7-8
clone size: few
J gene: TRBJ1-2
CDR3 length: 15
D gene: .
CDR3 DNA: TGTGCCAGCAGCGCTCGGACAGCTCGTAACTATGGCTACACCTTC
CDR3 protein: CASSARTARNYGYTF

V gene: TRBV4-2
clone size: .
J gene: TRBJ1-5
CDR3 length: 14
D gene: .
CDR3 DNA: TGTGCCAGCAGCCTACCAGGGGCTAATCAGCCCCAGCATTTT
CDR3 protein: CASSLPGANQPQHF

V gene: TRBV11-2
clone size: .
J gene: TRBJ2-5
CDR3 length: 15
D gene: .
CDR3 DNA: TGTGCCAGCAGATATAGCTGGGCGGGGAAAGAGACCCAGTACTTC
CDR3 protein: CASRYSWAGKETQYF

V gene: TRBV19
clone size: .
J gene: TRBJ1-2
CDR3 length: 14
D gene: .
CDR3 DNA: TGTGCCAGTAGTATTTCGGGCAGGGTGGATGGCTACACCTTC
CDR3 protein: CASSISGRVDGYTF

V gene: TRBV5-1
clone size: once
J gene: TRBJ1-3
CDR3 length: 17
D gene: .
CDR3 DNA: TGCGCCAGCAGTCTGGAGGCTGTTGGGTCTACTGGAAACACCATATATTTT
CDR3 protein: CASSLEAVGSTGNTIYF

V gene: TRBV7-2
clone size: .
J gene: TRBJ1-5
CDR3 length: 16
D gene: .
CDR3 DNA: TGTGCCAGCAGCTTAGGGACAGCCGGGGCTTGGCAGCCCCAGCATTTT
CDR3 protein: CASSLGTAGAWQPQHF

V gene: TRBV28
clone size: .
J gene: TRBJ1-2
CDR3 length: 14
D gene: .
CDR3 DNA: TGTGCCAGCAGCCCCCCGGACAGTGCGAGAGGCTACACCTTC
CDR3 protein: CASSPPDSARGYTF

V gene: TRBV7-9
clone size: .
J gene: TRBJ2-1
CDR3 length: 13
D gene: .
CDR3 DNA: TGTGCCAGCAGCTTACGGAGGAACAATGAGCAGTTCTTC
CDR3 protein: CASSLRRNNEQFF

V gene: TRBV4-3
clone size: .
J gene: TRBJ2-2
CDR3 length: 15
D gene: .
CDR3 DNA: TGCGCCAGCAGCCAAAGGGAAGCGAACACCGGGGAGCTGTTTTTT
CDR3 protein: CASSQREANTGELFF

V gene: TRBV4-2
clone size: .
J gene: TRBJ2-1
CDR3 length: 13
D gene: .
CDR3 DNA: TGTGCCAGCAGCCAAGAAGGTCGCGATGAGCAGTTCTTC
CDR3 protein: CASSQEGRDEQFF

V gene: TRBV6-1
clone size: once
J gene: TRBJ2-7
CDR3 length: 14
D gene: .
CDR3 DNA: TGTGCCAGCATCCTCGGGGGCCCCACCTACGAGCAGTACTTC
CDR3 protein: CASILGGPTYEQYF

V gene: TRBV7-2
clone size: .
J gene: TRBJ1-1
CDR3 length: 14
D gene: .
CDR3 DNA: TGTGCCAGCAGTTCCCCTTCCGTGAACACTGAAGCTTTCTTT
CDR3 protein: CASSSPSVNTEAFF

V gene: TRBV28
clone size: .
J gene: TRBJ1-4
CDR3 length: 14
D gene: .
CDR3 DNA: TGTGCCAGCAGGACCGGGATAACTTTGCAGAAACTGTTTTTT
CDR3 protein: CASRTGITLQKLFF

V gene: TRBV5-6
clone size: .
J gene: TRBJ2-2
CDR3 length: 14
D gene: TRBD1
CDR3 DNA: TGTGCCAGCAGCCGCCGGCAGGGGGCCGGGGAGCTGTTTTTT
CDR3 protein: CASSRRQGAGELFF

V gene: TRBV29-1
clone size: .
J gene: TRBJ2-5
CDR3 length: 11
D gene: .
CDR3 DNA: TGCAGCGTTGCCGCACAAGAGACCCAGTACTTC
CDR3 protein: CSVAAQETQYF

V gene: TRBV25-1
clone size: .
J gene: TRBJ2-3
CDR3 length: 12
D gene: .
CDR3 DNA: TGTGCCAGCAGTGTAAGCACAGATACGCAGTATTTT
CDR3 protein: CASSVSTDTQYF

V gene: TRBV2
clone size: .
J gene: TRBJ1-5
CDR3 length: 14
D gene: .
CDR3 DNA: TGTGCCAGCAGTGAGGTTCACAACAATCAGCCCCAGCATTTT
CDR3 protein: CASSEVHNNQPQHF

V gene: TRBV4-3
clone size: .
J gene: TRBJ2-7
CDR3 length: 15
D gene: .
CDR3 DNA: TGCGCCAGCAGCCAAGATAGGCGCGGGGTCTACGAGCAGTACTTC
CDR3 protein: CASSQDRRGVYEQYF

V gene: TRBV2
clone size: once
J gene: TRBJ2-3
CDR3 length: 15
D gene: TRBD2
CDR3 DNA: TGTGCCAGCAGCCGACTAGCGGCTAGCACAGATACGCAGTATTTT
CDR3 protein: CASSRLAASTDTQYF

V gene: TRBV2
clone size: .
J gene: TRBJ1-5
CDR3 length: 12
D gene: .
CDR3 DNA: TGTGCCAGCCCGTTCGTAAGGCAGCCCCAGCATTTT
CDR3 protein: CASPFVRQPQHF

V gene: TRBV2
clone size: .
J gene: TRBJ2-1
CDR3 length: 12
D gene: .
CDR3 DNA: TGTGCCAGCGGCGGGGATTACAATGAGCAGTTCTTC
CDR3 protein: CASGGDYNEQFF